The clone carrying this T cell receptor (beta chain) came up a few times. This record belongs to a study of cytomegalovirus exposure and HLA in healthy donors. Overall study: A subsequent analysis stated that the 90 to 150 validation repertoires were run on the same platform as the roughly 670 first-cohort repertoires.

The CDR3 has 16 residues. The germline V gene encodes CDR1 MGHRA and CDR2 YSYEKL. V was cut by 2 bases and J by 5 bases, with 15 bases left in between. The donors were members of the validation cohort comprising 100 to 150 subjects, separate from the roughly 700-subject first cohort. The protocol was immunoSEQ multiplex PCR, while the TCRdb copy is restricted to in-frame clones and leaves out a portion. This repertoire shows some 240,000 clones, over 65% found once; its top ten account for roughly 5.5%. The clonotype was recovered from a woman younger than 30 in good health and CMV-seronegative. The rearrangement joins TRBV4-1 to TRBJ1-4, with D possibly matching TRBD1 (5 bases). The sequenced sample was PBMCs. As DNA, the CDR3 is TGCGCCAGCAGCCAACCGACCCGAGGGGTGAATGAAAAACTGTTTTTT. Its protein is CASSQPTRGVNEKLFF.